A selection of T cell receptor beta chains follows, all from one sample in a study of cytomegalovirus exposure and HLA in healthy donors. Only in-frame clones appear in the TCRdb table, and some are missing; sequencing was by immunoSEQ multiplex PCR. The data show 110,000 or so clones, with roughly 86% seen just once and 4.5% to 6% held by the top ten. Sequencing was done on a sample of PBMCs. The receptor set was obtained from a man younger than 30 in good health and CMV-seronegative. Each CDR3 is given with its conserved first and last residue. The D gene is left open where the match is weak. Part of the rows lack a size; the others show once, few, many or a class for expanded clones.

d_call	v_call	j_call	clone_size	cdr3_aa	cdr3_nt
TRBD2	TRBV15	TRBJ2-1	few	CATSSELAGTYNEQFF	TGTGCCACCAGCAGCGAACTAGCGGGCACCTACAATGAGCAGTTCTTC
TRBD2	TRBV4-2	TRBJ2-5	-	CASSQGTSGGAVETQYF	TGTGCCAGCAGCCAAGGGACTAGCGGGGGGGCCGTGGAGACCCAGTACTTC
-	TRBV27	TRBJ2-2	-	CASSLYPVNTGELFF	TGTGCCAGCAGTTTATATCCGGTGAACACCGGGGAGCTGTTTTTT
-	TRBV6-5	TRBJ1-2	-	CASGADYGYTF	TGTGCCAGCGGGGCGGACTATGGCTACACCTTC
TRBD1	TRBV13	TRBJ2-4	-	CASSYRGQAKNIQYF	TGTGCCAGCAGCTACAGGGGGCAGGCCAAAAACATTCAGTACTTC
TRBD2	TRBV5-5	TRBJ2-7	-	CASSFKLETSGHEQYF	TGTGCCAGCAGCTTTAAATTGGAGACTAGCGGCCACGAGCAGTACTTC
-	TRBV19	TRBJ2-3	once	CASSPGHSSTDTQYF	TGTGCCAGTAGTCCGGGACATTCTAGCACAGATACGCAGTATTTT
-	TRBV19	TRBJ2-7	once	CASSVDRTYEQYF	TGTGCCAGTAGTGTAGACAGGACCTACGAGCAGTACTTC
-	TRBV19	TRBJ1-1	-	CASMVWGRENTEAFF	TGTGCCAGTATGGTGTGGGGGAGGGAGAACACTGAAGCTTTCTTT
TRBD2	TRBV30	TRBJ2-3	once	CAWVNSGREGDTQYF	TGTGCCTGGGTGAATAGCGGGAGGGAGGGGGATACGCAGTATTTT
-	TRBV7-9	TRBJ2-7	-	CASSLGPDEQYF	TGTGCCAGCAGCTTAGGTCCAGACGAGCAGTACTTC
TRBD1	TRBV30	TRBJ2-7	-	CAWSSIGPEDRLYEQYF	TGTGCCTGGAGCAGTATAGGGCCGGAGGACAGGCTTTACGAGCAGTACTTC
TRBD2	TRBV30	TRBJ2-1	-	CAWRGVGGGSYNEQFF	TGTGCCTGGAGGGGGGTAGGCGGGGGCTCCTACAATGAGCAGTTCTTC
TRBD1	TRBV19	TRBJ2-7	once	CATSTGSSYEQYF	TGTGCCACATCGACAGGGAGCTCCTACGAGCAGTACTTC
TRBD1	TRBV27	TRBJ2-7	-	CASSLSDWDSSYEQYF	TGTGCCAGCAGTTTATCGGATTGGGACAGCTCCTACGAGCAGTACTTC
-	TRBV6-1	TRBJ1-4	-	CASSEVDWSEKLFF	TGTGCCAGCAGTGAGGTGGACTGGAGTGAAAAACTGTTTTTT
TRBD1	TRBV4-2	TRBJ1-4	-	CASSFGDREGEKLFF	TGTGCCAGCAGCTTTGGGGACAGGGAAGGGGAAAAACTGTTTTTT
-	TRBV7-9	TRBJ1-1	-	CASSLAFSVNTEAFF	TGTGCCAGCAGCTTAGCGTTTTCGGTAAACACTGAAGCTTTCTTT
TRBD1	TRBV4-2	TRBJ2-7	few	CASSQDADRAYEQYF	TGTGCCAGCAGCCAAGATGCGGACAGGGCATACGAGCAGTACTTC
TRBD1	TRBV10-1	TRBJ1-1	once	CASSDGSRGTGPNTEAFF	TGCGCCAGCAGTGATGGCTCTCGCGGGACAGGACCTAACACTGAAGCTTTCTTT
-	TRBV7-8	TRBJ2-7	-	CASSLEEGEGDEQYF	TGTGCCAGCAGCTTAGAGGAAGGGGAGGGGGACGAGCAGTACTTC
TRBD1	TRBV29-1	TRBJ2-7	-	CSAGTDLSSYEQYF	TGCAGCGCCGGGACAGACCTCAGCTCCTACGAGCAGTACTTC
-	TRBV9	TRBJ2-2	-	CASSFSQGTGELFF	TGTGCCAGCAGCTTCTCTCAGGGGACCGGGGAGCTGTTTTTT
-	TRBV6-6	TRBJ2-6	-	CASSLRQPGANVLTF	TGTGCCAGCAGTCTCCGACAGCCTGGGGCCAACGTCCTGACTTTC